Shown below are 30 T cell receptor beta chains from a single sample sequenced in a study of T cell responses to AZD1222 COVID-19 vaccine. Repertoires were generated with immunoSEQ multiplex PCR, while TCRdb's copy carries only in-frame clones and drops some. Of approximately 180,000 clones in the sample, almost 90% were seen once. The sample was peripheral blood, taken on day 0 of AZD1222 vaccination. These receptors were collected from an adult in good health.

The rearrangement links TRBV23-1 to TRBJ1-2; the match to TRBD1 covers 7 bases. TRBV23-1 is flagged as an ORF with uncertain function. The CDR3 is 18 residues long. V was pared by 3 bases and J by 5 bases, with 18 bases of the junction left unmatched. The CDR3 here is CASSHSNPGQPSQYGYTF. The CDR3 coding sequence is TGCGCCAGCAGTCACTCAAACCCGGGACAGCCTTCCCAATATGGCTACACCTTC.

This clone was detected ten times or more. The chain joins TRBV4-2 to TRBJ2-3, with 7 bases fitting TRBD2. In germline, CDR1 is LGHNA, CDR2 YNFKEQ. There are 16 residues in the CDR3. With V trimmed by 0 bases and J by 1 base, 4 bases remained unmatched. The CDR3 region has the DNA TGTGCCAGCAGCCAAGATCGGGCGGGGGGCACAGATACGCAGTATTTT. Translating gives CASSQDRAGGTDTQYF.

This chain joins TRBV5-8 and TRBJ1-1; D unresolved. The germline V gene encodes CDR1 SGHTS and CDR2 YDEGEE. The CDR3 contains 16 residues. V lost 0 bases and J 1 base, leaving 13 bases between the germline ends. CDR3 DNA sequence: TGTGCCAGCAGCTTGGAAGTCGTCGCAACGAACACTGAAGCTTTCTTT. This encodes CASSLEVVATNTEAFF.

The DNA for the CDR3 is TGTGCCAGCAGCCAAGGGGGGTCTAATGAAAAACTGTTTTTT. Translated: CASSQGGSNEKLFF. The chain has TRBV3-1 (or the pseudogene TRBV3-2) and TRBJ1-4; D is possibly TRBD1 (5 bases). V lost 1 base and J 3 bases, leaving 6 bases between the germline ends. CDR3 length equals 14 residues. Germline assignment: CDR1 LGHDT and CDR2 YNNKEL (reference sequence).

CDR3 protein: CASSPSGRVDEKLFF. CDR3 sequence (DNA): TGCGCCAGCAGCCCGTCGGGGAGGGTTGACGAAAAACTGTTTTTT. The chain uses TRBV5-1 and TRBJ1-4; the D is unclear. Trimming took 4 bases from V and 8 from J, leaving 18 bases between them. Germline V gene data show CDR1 as SGHRS and CDR2 as YFSETQ. This CDR3 contains 15 residues.

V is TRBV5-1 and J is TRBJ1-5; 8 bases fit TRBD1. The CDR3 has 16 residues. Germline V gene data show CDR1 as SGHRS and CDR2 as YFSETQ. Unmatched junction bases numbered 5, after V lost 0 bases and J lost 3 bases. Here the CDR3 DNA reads TGCGCCAGCAGCTTGGGGTCAGGGGGCAACAATCAGCCCCAGCATTTT. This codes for CASSLGSGGNNQPQHF.

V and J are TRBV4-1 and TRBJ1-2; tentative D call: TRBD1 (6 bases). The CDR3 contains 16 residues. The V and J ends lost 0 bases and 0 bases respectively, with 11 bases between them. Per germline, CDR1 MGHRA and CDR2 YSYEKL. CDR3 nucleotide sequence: TGCGCCAGCAGCCAAGACCGAGGGGGTACTAACTATGGCTACACCTTC. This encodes CASSQDRGGTNYGYTF.

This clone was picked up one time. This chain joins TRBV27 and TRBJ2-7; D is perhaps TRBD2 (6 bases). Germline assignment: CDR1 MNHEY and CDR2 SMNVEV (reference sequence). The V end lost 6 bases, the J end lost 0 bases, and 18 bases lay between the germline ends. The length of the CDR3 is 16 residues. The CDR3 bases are TGTGCCAGCAGGCCCCTTTCGGGACTCCCCTCCTACGAGCAGTACTTC. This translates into CASRPLSGLPSYEQYF.

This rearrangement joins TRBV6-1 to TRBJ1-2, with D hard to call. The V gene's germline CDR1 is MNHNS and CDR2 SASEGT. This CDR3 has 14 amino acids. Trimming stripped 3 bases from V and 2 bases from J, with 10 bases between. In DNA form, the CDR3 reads TGTGCCAGCAGTGAGGCCCCTGTAAACTATGGCTACACCTTC. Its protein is CASSEAPVNYGYTF.

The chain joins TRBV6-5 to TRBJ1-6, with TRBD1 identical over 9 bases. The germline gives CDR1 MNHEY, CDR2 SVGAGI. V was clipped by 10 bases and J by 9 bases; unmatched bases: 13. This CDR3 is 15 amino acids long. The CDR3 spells CATTLAHRGPSPLHF. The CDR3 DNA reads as TGTGCCACGACCCTCGCCCACAGGGGGCCTTCACCCCTCCACTTT.

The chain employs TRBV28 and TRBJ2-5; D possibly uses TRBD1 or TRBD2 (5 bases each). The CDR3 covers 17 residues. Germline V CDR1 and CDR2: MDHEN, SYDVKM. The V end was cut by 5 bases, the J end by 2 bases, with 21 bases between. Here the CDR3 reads CASSQLIGTRDQETQYF. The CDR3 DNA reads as TGTGCCAGCAGTCAACTTATAGGGACCCGGGATCAAGAGACCCAGTACTTC.

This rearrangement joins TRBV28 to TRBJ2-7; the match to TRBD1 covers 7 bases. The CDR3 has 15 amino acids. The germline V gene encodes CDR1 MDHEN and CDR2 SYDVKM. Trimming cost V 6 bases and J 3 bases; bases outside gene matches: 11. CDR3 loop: CASSDGTAEFYEQYF. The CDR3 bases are TGTGCCAGCAGCGACGGGACAGCAGAATTCTACGAGCAGTACTTC.

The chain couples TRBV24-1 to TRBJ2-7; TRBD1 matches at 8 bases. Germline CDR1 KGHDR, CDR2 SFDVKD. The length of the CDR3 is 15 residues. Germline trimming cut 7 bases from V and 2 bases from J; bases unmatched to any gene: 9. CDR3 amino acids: CATRIKRQGPYEQYF. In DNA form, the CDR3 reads TGTGCCACCAGGATTAAGAGACAGGGGCCCTACGAGCAGTACTTC.

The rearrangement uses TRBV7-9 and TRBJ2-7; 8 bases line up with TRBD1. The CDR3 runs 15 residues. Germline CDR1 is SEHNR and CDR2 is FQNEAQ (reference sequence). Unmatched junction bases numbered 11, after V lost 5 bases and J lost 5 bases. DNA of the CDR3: TGTGCCAGCAGCCTAGGTCCCAGGGGGCAACACGAGCAGTACTTC. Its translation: CASSLGPRGQHEQYF.

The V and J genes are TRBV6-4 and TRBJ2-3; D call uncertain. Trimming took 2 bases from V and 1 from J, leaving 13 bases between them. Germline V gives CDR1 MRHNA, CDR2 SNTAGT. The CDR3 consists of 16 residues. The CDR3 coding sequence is TGTGCCAGCAGTGACAACGCGGTCAGCGGCACAGATACGCAGTATTTT. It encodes CASSDNAVSGTDTQYF.

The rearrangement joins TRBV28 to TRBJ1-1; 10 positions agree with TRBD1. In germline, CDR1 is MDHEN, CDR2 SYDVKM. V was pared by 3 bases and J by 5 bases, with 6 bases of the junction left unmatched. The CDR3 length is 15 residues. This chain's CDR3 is CASSFGDRGRTEAFF. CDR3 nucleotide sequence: TGTGCCAGCAGTTTCGGGGACAGGGGAAGGACTGAAGCTTTCTTT.

The CDR3 loop is CAIRGTGNYEQYF. The CDR3 nucleotides are TGTGCCATCAGAGGGACAGGGAACTACGAGCAGTACTTC. The chain employs TRBV10-3 and TRBJ2-7; TRBD1 matches at 9 bases. The junction had 3 bases not matched to a gene; V was cut back by 6 bases and J by 3 bases. This CDR3 region has 13 residues. Per the germline V gene, CDR1 is ENHRY and CDR2 is SYGVKD.

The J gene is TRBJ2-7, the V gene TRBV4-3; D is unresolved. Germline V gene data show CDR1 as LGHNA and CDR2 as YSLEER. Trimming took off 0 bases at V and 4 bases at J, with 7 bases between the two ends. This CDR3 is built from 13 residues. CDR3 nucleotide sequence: TGCGCCAGCAGCCAAGAATCATGGTACGAGCAGTACTTC. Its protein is CASSQESWYEQYF.

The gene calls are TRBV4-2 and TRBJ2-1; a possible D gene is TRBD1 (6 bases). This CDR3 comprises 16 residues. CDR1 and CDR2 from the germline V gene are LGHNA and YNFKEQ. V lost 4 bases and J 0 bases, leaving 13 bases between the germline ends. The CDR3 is CASSPTGFLSYNEQFF. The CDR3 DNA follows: TGTGCCAGCAGCCCGACAGGATTCCTCTCCTACAATGAGCAGTTCTTC.

The CDR3 protein is CAISDSGSGQPQHF. DNA of the CDR3: TGTGCCATCAGTGATTCGGGGTCGGGTCAGCCCCAGCATTTT. The chain couples TRBV10-3 to TRBJ1-5; D is unresolved. The CDR3 length is 14 residues. Germline V gives CDR1 ENHRY, CDR2 SYGVKD. Trimming took off 3 bases at V and 6 bases at J, with 12 bases between the two ends.

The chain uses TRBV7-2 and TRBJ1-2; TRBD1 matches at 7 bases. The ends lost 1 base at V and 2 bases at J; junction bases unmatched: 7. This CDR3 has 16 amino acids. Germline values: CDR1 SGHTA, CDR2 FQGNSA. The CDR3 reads CASSLVGPDRNYGYTF. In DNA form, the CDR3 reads TGTGCCAGCAGCTTAGTGGGGCCGGACAGGAACTATGGCTACACCTTC.

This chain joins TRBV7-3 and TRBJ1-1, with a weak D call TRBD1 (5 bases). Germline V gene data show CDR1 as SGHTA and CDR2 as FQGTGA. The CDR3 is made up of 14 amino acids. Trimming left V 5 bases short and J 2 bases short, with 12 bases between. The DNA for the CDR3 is TGTGCCAGCAGCGCGGGGACTGCTAACACTGAAGCTTTCTTT. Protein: CASSAGTANTEAFF.

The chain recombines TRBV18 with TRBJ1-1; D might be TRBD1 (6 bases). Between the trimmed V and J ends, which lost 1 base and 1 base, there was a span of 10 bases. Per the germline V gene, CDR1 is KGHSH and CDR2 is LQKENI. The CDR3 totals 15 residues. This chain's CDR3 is CASSPLDSGNTEAFF. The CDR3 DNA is TGTGCCAGCTCACCACTGGACAGCGGGAACACTGAAGCTTTCTTT. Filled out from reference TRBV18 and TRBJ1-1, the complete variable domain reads NAGVMQNPRHLVRRRGQEARLRCSPMKGHSHVYWYRQLPEEGLKFMVYLQKENIIDESGMPKERFSAEFPKEGPSILRIQQVVRGDSAAYFCASSPLDSGNTEAFFGQGTRLTVV.

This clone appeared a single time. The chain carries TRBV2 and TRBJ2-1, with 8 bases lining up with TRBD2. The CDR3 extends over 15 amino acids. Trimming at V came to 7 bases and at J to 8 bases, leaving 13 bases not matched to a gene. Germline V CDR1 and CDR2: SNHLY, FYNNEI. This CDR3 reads CASTYQGGGRDEQFF. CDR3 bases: TGTGCCAGCACCTACCAAGGCGGGGGGCGCGATGAGCAGTTCTTC.

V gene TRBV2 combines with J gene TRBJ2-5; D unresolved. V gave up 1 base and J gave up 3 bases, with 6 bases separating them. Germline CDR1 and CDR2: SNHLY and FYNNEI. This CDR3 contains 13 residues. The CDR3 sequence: CASSEGSEETQYF. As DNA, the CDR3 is TGTGCCAGCAGTGAAGGCTCCGAAGAGACCCAGTACTTC. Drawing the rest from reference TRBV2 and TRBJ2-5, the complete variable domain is EPEVTQTPSHQVTQMGQEVILRCVPISNHLYFYWYRQILGQKVEFLVSFYNNEISEKSEIFDDQFSVERPDGSNFTLKIRSTKLEDSAMYFCASSEGSEETQYFGPGTRLLVL.

The CDR3 spells CASSLAGVSSSYEQYF. The CDR3 DNA is TGTGCCAGCAGCTTGGCCGGGGTCTCTAGCTCCTACGAGCAGTACTTC. The genes are TRBV5-5 and TRBJ2-7; D is possibly TRBD2 (5 bases). CDR3 length: 16 residues. Germline assignment: CDR1 SGHKS and CDR2 YYEKEE (reference sequence). V dropped 0 bases and J dropped 0 bases, with 13 bases sitting between them.

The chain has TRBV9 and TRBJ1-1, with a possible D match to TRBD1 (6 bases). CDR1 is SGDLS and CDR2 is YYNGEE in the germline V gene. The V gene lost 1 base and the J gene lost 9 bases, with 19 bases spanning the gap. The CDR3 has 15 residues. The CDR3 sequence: CASSVRTALGRKAFF. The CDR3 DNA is TGTGCCAGCAGCGTAAGGACAGCCTTGGGAAGGAAAGCTTTCTTT.

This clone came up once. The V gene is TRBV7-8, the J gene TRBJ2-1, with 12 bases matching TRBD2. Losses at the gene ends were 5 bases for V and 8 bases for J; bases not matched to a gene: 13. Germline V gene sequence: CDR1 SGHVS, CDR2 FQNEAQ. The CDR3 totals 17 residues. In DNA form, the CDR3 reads TGTGCCAGCAGCCTCCGGACTAGCGGGGCGGTGGGGGATGAGCAGTTCTTC. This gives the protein CASSLRTSGAVGDEQFF.

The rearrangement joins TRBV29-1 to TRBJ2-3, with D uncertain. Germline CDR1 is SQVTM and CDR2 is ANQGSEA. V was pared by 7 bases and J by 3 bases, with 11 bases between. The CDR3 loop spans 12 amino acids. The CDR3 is CSADLGTDTQYF. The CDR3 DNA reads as TGCAGCGCCGACCTAGGGACAGATACGCAGTATTTT.

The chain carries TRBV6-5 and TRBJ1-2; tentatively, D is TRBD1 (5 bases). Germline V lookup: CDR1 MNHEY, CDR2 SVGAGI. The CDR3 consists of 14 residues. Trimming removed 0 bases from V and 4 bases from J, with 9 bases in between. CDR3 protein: CASSYSRGIYGYTF. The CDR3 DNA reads TGTGCCAGCAGTTACTCACGGGGGATCTATGGCTACACCTTC.